The T cell receptor (beta chain) described here comes from a study of shared clonotypes between healthy human individuals. In the naive CD8 group, cells lacked CD45RO and were positively selected for CCR7, so terminally differentiated effector memory CD45RA+ cells were left out. To note about this clone: The sample holds other DNA sequences that translate to the same CDR3.

Method: immunoSEQ multiplex PCR; TCRdb's copy keeps in-frame clones and lacks some. The sample includes some 2.1 million clones, approximately 92% of them seen just once. Trimming left V 3 bases short and J 3 bases short, with 8 bases between. Germline V gene sequence: CDR1 MNHEY, CDR2 SMNVEV (reference sequence). The CDR3 length is 14 residues. Sequences were obtained from naive CD8+ T cells from PBMCs. This receptor was taken from a man between 18 and 29 years old in good health. Some clones in this sample may be carry-over from other donors' samples. The chain couples TRBV27 to TRBJ1-4; weak D call: TRBD1 (5 bases). The CDR3 sequence: CASSFTGSNEKLFF. CDR3 nucleotide sequence: TGTGCCAGCAGTTTCACAGGCTCTAATGAAAAACTGTTTTTT.